Listed here are 13 T cell receptor beta chains from one sample, sequenced in a study of T cells in localized non-small cell lung cancer. The data were produced by immunoSEQ multiplex PCR, yet TCRdb's version contains in-frame clones alone and is incomplete. The sample has 6,300 or so clones; about 15% are singletons. Specimen: normal lung tissue next to the tumor, collected before any cancer treatment. Every receptor here comes from a male donor at least 60 years old with stage II squamous cell lung carcinoma.

The chain links TRBV9 to TRBJ2-7; D might be TRBD2 (6 bases). V was cut by 3 bases and J by 4 bases, with 17 bases left in between. CDR3 size: 15 residues. Germline V gene lookup returns CDR1 SGDLS and CDR2 YYNGEE. CDR3 DNA: TGTGCCAGCAGCGCACATGACGGGAGCTTATACGAGCAGTACTTC. This sequence encodes CASSAHDGSLYEQYF.

The table lists this clone with a few counts. The chain joins TRBV11-3 to TRBJ2-1; D uncertain. The CDR3 runs to 14 residues. Germline V lookup: CDR1 SGHNT, CDR2 YENEEA. Trimming cost V 2 bases and J 6 bases, with 11 bases left between them. The CDR3 here is CASSLSLGINEQFF. In DNA form, the CDR3 reads TGTGCCAGCAGCTTAAGTTTAGGAATCAATGAGCAGTTCTTC.

The V gene is TRBV29-1, the J gene TRBJ1-4; TRBD1 aligns across 8 bases. Per germline, CDR1 SQVTM and CDR2 ANQGSEA. The CDR3 is 12 amino acids. V lost 6 bases, J lost 5 bases, and 2 bases stayed unmatched. CDR3 sequence reads: CSVGTGNEKLFF. CDR3 DNA: TGCAGCGTGGGGACAGGAAATGAAAAACTGTTTTTT.

This chain connects TRBV19 to TRBJ2-3; D is unclear. Trimming cost V 5 bases and J 4 bases, with 22 bases left between them. Germline CDR1 and CDR2: LNHDA and SQIVND (reference sequence). The CDR3 covers 17 residues. Here the CDR3 DNA reads TGTGCCAGTAGTCGAACCATAACCGGGCCTGGGCCAGATACGCAGTATTTT. It encodes CASSRTITGPGPDTQYF.

This chain joins TRBV5-1 and TRBJ2-5; a possible D gene is TRBD2 (5 bases). V was cut by 4 bases and J by 5 bases, with 18 bases left in between. Germline V gene sequence: CDR1 SGHRS, CDR2 YFSETQ. The CDR3 contains 15 residues. DNA for the CDR3: TGCGCCAGCAGCCCCGCCGGGCCCAGAGGGGAGACCCAGTACTTC. This translates into CASSPAGPRGETQYF.

The V call is TRBV11-3, the J call TRBJ2-3, with 14 positions matching TRBD2. The CDR3 has 16 amino acids. The V gene end was trimmed by 4 bases and the J gene end by 2 bases; junction bases not matched to a gene: 2. In germline, CDR1 is SGHNT, CDR2 YENEEA. The chain's CDR3 is CASSSTSGRATDTQYF. CDR3 in DNA: TGTGCCAGCAGCTCGACTAGCGGGAGGGCCACAGATACGCAGTATTTT. Looking up the rest from reference TRBV11-3 and TRBJ2-3 gives the full variable domain: EAGVVQSPRYKIIEKKQPVAFWCNPISGHNTLYWYLQNLGQGPELLIRYENEEAVDDSQLPKDRFSAERLKGVDSTLKIQPAELGDSAVYLCASSSTSGRATDTQYFGPGTRLTVL.

The rearrangement links TRBV14 to TRBJ2-6; TRBD1 is a possible D gene (6 bases). The CDR3 sequence is 19 residues long. Trimming cost V 1 base and J 0 bases, with 16 bases left between them. The germline gives CDR1 SGHDN, CDR2 FVKESK. CDR3 in amino acids: CASSQVESRGLSGANVLTF. CDR3 sequence (DNA): TGTGCCAGCAGCCAAGTTGAGTCCAGGGGCCTCTCTGGGGCCAACGTCCTGACTTTC.

This clone occurred a few times. This rearrangement joins TRBV6-8 to TRBJ1-2, with D hard to call. Germline V gene sequence: CDR1 MNHGY, CDR2 SAAAGT. Trimming removed 5 bases from V and 1 base from J, with 11 bases in between. The CDR3 spans 14 residues. The CDR3 DNA sequence: TGTGCCAGCAGTCCCGCGGGGTTTAACTATGGCTACACCTTC. Amino acid sequence: CASSPAGFNYGYTF.

At least ten counts were recorded for this clone. The chain couples TRBV11-3 to TRBJ1-2; the D gene is possibly TRBD1 (6 bases). The CDR3 is 17 residues long. CDR1 is SGHNT, CDR2 YENEEA, per germline. The ends were cut back, 2 bases at V and 5 bases at J, with 21 bases in the middle. The CDR3 sequence is CASSLSDGDTDVYGYTF. The CDR3 coding sequence is TGTGCCAGCAGCTTAAGTGATGGGGACACAGATGTATATGGCTACACCTTC.

V usage is TRBV2 and J usage is TRBJ1-2; no definite D call. This CDR3 has 14 amino acids. V lost 6 bases to trimming and J lost 0 bases, with 11 bases between them. The V gene's germline CDR1 is SNHLY and CDR2 FYNNEI. The CDR3 here is CASSLQLTNYGYTF. The DNA for the CDR3 is TGTGCCAGCAGCCTACAGCTTACTAACTATGGCTACACCTTC.

The sample holds a few counts of this clone. This chain connects TRBV11-3 to TRBJ1-1, with D uncertain. Germline V gene sequence: CDR1 SGHNT, CDR2 YENEEA. The germline V and J ends were trimmed by 3 bases and 7 bases, with 18 bases remaining between them. This CDR3 spans 15 amino acids. CDR3 in DNA: TGTGCCAGCAGCTTTAATTCGGCAGCCCTTAGTGAAGCTTTCTTT. Translated, it gives CASSFNSAALSEAFF.

This clone appeared a single time. The rearrangement joins TRBV28 to TRBJ2-1, with a tentative D call TRBD2 (6 bases). The V gene's germline CDR1 is MDHEN and CDR2 SYDVKM. CDR3 length equals 13 residues. V dropped 4 bases and J dropped 15 bases, with 19 bases sitting between them. The CDR3 DNA sequence: TGTGCCAGCAGTTCCAATCCGGGACTCTCGGCGTTCTTC. Translating gives CASSSNPGLSAFF.

The chain recombines TRBV19 with TRBJ1-1; D possibly corresponds to TRBD1 (5 bases). The CDR3 spans 17 residues. The V and J ends lost 5 bases and 0 bases respectively, with 19 bases between them. Germline V CDR1 and CDR2: LNHDA, SQIVND (reference sequence). The CDR3 DNA is TGTGCCAGTAGTCCAGCAGGGCCGGGGCTATTGAACACTGAAGCTTTCTTT. Translation gives CASSPAGPGLLNTEAFF.